This TCR beta chain was sequenced for a study of T cells in narcolepsy. Notes on the study in general: Blood of same and different patients, but not healthy controls, reportedly held recurring autoreactive clonotypes. Same-patient CSF and blood CD4+ T cell clonotypes included HCRT-specific and TRIB2-specific autoreactive ones.

This CDR3 comprises 16 residues. Germline CDR1 and CDR2: LNHDA and SQIVND (reference sequence). Trimming took off 3 bases at V and 3 bases at J, with 17 bases between the two ends. A remark on this clone: Its antigen is currently unknown.

TCRdb keeps only in-frame clones here, not all; method: immunoSEQ multiplex PCR. The sample lists 30,000 to 35,000 clones, roughly nine tenths occurring once. The chain links TRBV19 to TRBJ1-1; no definite D call. This clonotype was sampled from a human donor with narcolepsy. Sequenced input: CD45RA- memory CD4+ T cells from PBMCs. Here the CDR3 reads CASSISGFPRDTEAFF. CDR3 DNA sequence: TGTGCCAGTAGTATTTCGGGGTTTCCGCGGGACACTGAAGCTTTCTTT.